The 18 T cell receptor beta chains below all came from one sample that was sequenced in a study of T cells in Graves' hyperthyroidism and ophthalmopathy. RNA transcripts gave rise to amplified TCR beta CDR3 regions. A set of HTBI primers served as the primers for a first-round RT-PCR of the TCR CDR3. TCRdb re-analysed the multiplex PCR reads in MiXCR, keeping a single row per CDR3 protein. This table has fewer than 750,000 distinct CDR3 sequences, about 14% appearing once. Material: blood. These receptor sequences come from a woman between 50 and 59 years old with Graves' ophthalmopathy.

With regard to this clonotype: This clone may be a read error of a much larger clone one base away. This sequence joins TRBV28 and TRBJ1-1; TRBD1 agrees at 7 bases. J was trimmed by 10 bases and V by 8 bases; bases with no gene match: 7. Germline assignment: CDR1 MDHEN and CDR2 SYDVKM. The CDR3 covers 11 residues. Written as DNA, the CDR3 is TGTGCCAGCGGTTCAGGGGGGAGAGCTTTCTTT. Protein: CASGSGGRAFF.

The sample holds many counts of this clonotype. The V and J genes are TRBV4-3 and TRBJ2-7, with a weak D call TRBD1 (5 bases). The CDR3 is 14 amino acids. Germline V gene sequence: CDR1 LGHNA, CDR2 YSLEER. With 1 base removed from V and 6 bases from J, the gap between germline ends came to 13 bases. CDR3 DNA: TGCGCCAGCAGCCAAGGGTGGGGCAACCCCGAGCAGTACTTC. Encoded protein: CASSQGWGNPEQYF.

This clonotype was found many times. The rearrangement links TRBV6-1 to TRBJ2-6; D call uncertain. V was shortened by 6 bases and J by 6 bases, with 15 bases between the two germline ends. The CDR3 length is 15 residues. Germline loops: CDR1 MNHNS, CDR2 SASEGT. Here the CDR3 reads CASRTKTPKANVLTF. CDR3 in DNA: TGTGCCAGCAGAACCAAGACCCCGAAGGCCAACGTCCTGACTTTC.

This clonotype was seen a handful of times. The genes are TRBV28 and TRBJ1-1, with TRBD1 matching 7 bases. Trimming took 6 bases from V and 10 from J; bases not matched to a gene: 11. Germline values: CDR1 MDHEN, CDR2 SYDVKM. The CDR3 is 13 residues long. The DNA for the CDR3 is TGTGCCAGCAGGACAGGGTTTGGTGTCAGAGCTTTCTTT. It codes for CASRTGFGVRAFF.

This sequence joins TRBV7-2 and TRBJ2-7, with D tentatively TRBD1 (6 bases). Trimming took 5 bases from V and 0 from J, leaving 14 bases between them. CDR3 length equals 15 residues. Looked up from germline, CDR1 is SGHTA and CDR2 is FQGNSA. CDR3 coding DNA: TGTGCCAGCAGCCCCCGGGACATCCCCTCCTACGAGCAGTACTTC. This translates into CASSPRDIPSYEQYF.

The rearrangement uses TRBV7-2 and TRBJ2-7; 12 positions match TRBD2. Germline assignment: CDR1 SGHTA and CDR2 FQGNSA. J was trimmed by 2 bases and V by 5 bases; bases with no gene match: 7. CDR3 length: 16 residues. CDR3 region: CASSRTSGASTYEQYF. In nucleotides, the CDR3 is TGTGCCAGCAGCCGGACTAGCGGGGCTAGCACCTACGAGCAGTACTTC. The whole variable domain, remainder taken from reference TRBV7-2 and TRBJ2-7, is GAGVSQSPSNKVTEKGKDVELRCDPISGHTALYWYRQSLGQGLEFLIYFQGNSAPDKSGLPSDRFSAERTGGSVSTLTIQRTQQEDSAVYLCASSRTSGASTYEQYFGPGTRLTVT.

V gene TRBV7-9 combines with J gene TRBJ2-1; a weak D match, TRBD1 (5 bases). Germline V CDR1 and CDR2: SEHNR, FQNEAQ (reference sequence). Trimming left V 1 base short and J 0 bases short, with 16 bases between. The CDR3 loop spans 18 amino acids. CDR3 DNA sequence: TGTGCCAGCAGCTTAGGGGTAAAAAGGGGCAGCTCCTACAATGAGCAGTTCTTC. This gives the protein CASSLGVKRGSSYNEQFF.

This clonotype was counted many times. The chain is built from TRBV11-3 and TRBJ1-1; D gene ambiguous. The CDR3 is made up of 14 amino acids. CDR1 and CDR2 (germline): SGHNT, YENEEA. V lost 6 bases and J lost 2, with 13 bases in between. The CDR3 DNA reads TGTGCCAGCAGTATTAGGAGGAAAAACACTGAAGCTTTCTTT. The encoded protein is CASSIRRKNTEAFF.

This clonotype has a handful of counts. This chain joins TRBV27 and TRBJ2-3, with 7 bases that match TRBD1. This CDR3 is 14 amino acids long. V trimming: 4 bases; J trimming: 5 bases; junction bases outside the gene matches: 6. Germline CDR1 reads MNHEY; CDR2 reads SMNVEV (reference sequence). The CDR3 spells CASSWGQRGDTQYF. DNA for the CDR3: TGTGCCAGCAGTTGGGGACAGCGCGGAGATACGCAGTATTTT.

This clonotype was seen ten or more times. This chain links TRBV20-1 with TRBJ2-5; D is possibly TRBD2 (5 bases). The germline CDR1 and CDR2 sequences are DFQATT and SNEGSKA (reference sequence). This CDR3 is built from 13 residues. The V end was cut by 4 bases, the J end by 2 bases, with 11 bases between. CDR3 sequence: CSAKTTMQETQYF. The CDR3 DNA is TGCAGTGCTAAAACGACTATGCAAGAGACCCAGTACTTC.

This clonotype was found many times. The J gene is TRBJ2-1, the V gene TRBV7-9; D unresolved. Germline CDR1 and CDR2: SEHNR and FQNEAQ (reference sequence). Trimming removed 1 base at V and 8 bases at J, with 18 bases between. The CDR3 loop spans 16 amino acids. The DNA of the CDR3 is TGTGCCAGCAGCTTAGGCTCCGGTTTGGCTCGGGATGAGCAGTTCTTC. Translating gives CASSLGSGLARDEQFF.

The DNA for the CDR3 is TGCAGTGCCCACCGGCTAGCGGGAGTCCTGTACAATGAGCAGTTCTTC. Protein sequence: CSAHRLAGVLYNEQFF. The chain couples TRBV20-1 to TRBJ2-1; 10 nucleotides line up with TRBD2. Trimming took 6 bases from V and 4 from J; bases not matched to a gene: 12. This CDR3 has 16 residues. The germline V gene encodes CDR1 DFQATT and CDR2 SNEGSKA (reference sequence).

This clonotype was recorded at least ten times. The J gene is TRBJ2-3, the V gene TRBV18, with a tentative D call TRBD1 (5 bases). V was cut by 1 base and J by 0 bases, with 8 bases left in between. This CDR3 comprises 15 residues. Looked up from germline, CDR1 is KGHSH and CDR2 is LQKENI. CDR3 sequence reads: CASSPLYRSTDTQYF. Written as DNA, the CDR3 is TGTGCCAGCTCACCACTTTACAGGAGCACAGATACGCAGTATTTT. The whole variable domain, filled in from reference TRBV18 and TRBJ2-3, reads NAGVMQNPRHLVRRRGQEARLRCSPMKGHSHVYWYRQLPEEGLKFMVYLQKENIIDESGMPKERFSAEFPKEGPSILRIQQVVRGDSAAYFCASSPLYRSTDTQYFGPGTRLTVL.

The V gene is TRBV5-1, the J gene TRBJ2-2; TRBD2 matches 7 bases. This CDR3 spans 15 amino acids. The junction had 4 bases not matched to a gene; V was cut back by 0 bases and J by 5 bases. Germline V CDR1 and CDR2: SGHRS, YFSETQ. The CDR3 loop reads CASSLGAGETGELFF. CDR3 nucleotides: TGCGCCAGCAGCTTGGGGGCGGGAGAGACCGGGGAGCTGTTTTTT.

The genes are TRBV6-2 or TRBV6-3 and TRBJ2-2; 12 bases agree with TRBD2. The CDR3 extends over 17 amino acids. The germline V gene encodes CDR1 MNHEY and CDR2 SVGEGT. V was pared by 10 bases and J by 3 bases, with 12 bases of the junction left unmatched. CDR3 sequence (DNA): TGTGCCACCAGAAGACTAGCGGGAGTTTTTGACACCGGGGAGCTGTTTTTT. It codes for CATRRLAGVFDTGELFF.

This clonotype showed up many times. The chain is built from TRBV28 and TRBJ2-5; 8 positions match TRBD2. Unmatched junction bases numbered 7, after V lost 3 bases and J lost 4 bases. The CDR3 contains 15 residues. The germline V gene has CDR1 MDHEN and CDR2 SYDVKM. CDR3: CASSFQAGVLETQYF. CDR3 nucleotide sequence: TGTGCCAGCAGTTTCCAAGCGGGAGTACTAGAGACCCAGTACTTC.

This clonotype appeared many times. Here the CDR3 reads CASSSTGPHGYTF. As DNA, the CDR3 is TGTGCCAGCAGCTCCACGGGACCACATGGCTACACCTTC. J is TRBJ1-2 and V is TRBV7-2; a weak D match, TRBD1 (5 bases). The CDR3 is 13 residues long. Trimming took 4 bases from V and 6 from J, leaving 12 bases between them. Germline lookup yields CDR1 SGHTA and CDR2 FQGNSA.

The rearrangement links TRBV30 to TRBJ2-7; 13 nucleotides match TRBD2. The CDR3 is made up of 21 amino acids. The junction had 25 bases not matched to a gene; V was cut back by 2 bases and J by 6 bases. Germline assignment: CDR1 GTSNPN and CDR2 SVGIG (reference sequence). The DNA for the CDR3 is TGTGCCTGGAGTTCTCCGGGACAACTAGCGGGAGGGAAAACCTTCCGCCTCGAGCAGTACTTC. This sequence encodes CAWSSPGQLAGGKTFRLEQYF.